The 14 T cell receptor beta chains given below trace back to one sample, sequenced in a study of blood T cell repertoires in COVID-19. The table came from immunoSEQ multiplex PCR; TCRdb's copy has only in-frame clones and leaves some out. The repertoire holds some 250,000 clones, around 80% seen once, with roughly 30% in the top ten. Sequencing input: peripheral blood. All receptors derive from a man between 40 and 49 years old with acute or convalescent COVID-19.

This sequence joins TRBV7-9 and TRBJ2-1; possibly TRBD2 for D (5 bases). This CDR3 comprises 14 residues. Germline lookup yields CDR1 SEHNR and CDR2 FQNEAQ (reference sequence). With 7 bases removed from V and 0 bases from J, the gap between germline ends came to 10 bases. CDR3 sequence (DNA): TGTGCCAGCATCCCCGGGGACTCCTACAATGAGCAGTTCTTC. Its protein product is CASIPGDSYNEQFF. Full variable domain (missing parts from reference TRBV7-9 and TRBJ2-1): DTGVSQNPRHKITKRGQNVTFRCDPISEHNRLYWYRQTLGQGPEFLTYFQNEAQLEKSRLLSDRFSAERPKGSFSTLEIQRTEQGDSAMYLCASIPGDSYNEQFFGPGTRLTVL.

This rearrangement joins TRBV4-1 to TRBJ2-2, with D perhaps TRBD1 (5 bases). The CDR3 sequence is 13 residues long. The V gene lost 0 bases and the J gene lost 9 bases, with 8 bases spanning the gap. CDR1 is MGHRA and CDR2 is YSYEKL in the germline V gene. This CDR3 reads CASSQDRGRELFF. In nucleotides, the CDR3 is TGCGCCAGCAGCCAAGATAGGGGTAGGGAGCTGTTTTTT.

This clone was picked up many times. The rearrangement links TRBV13 to TRBJ2-1, with D possibly TRBD2 on 6 matching bases. Germline lookup yields CDR1 PRHDT and CDR2 FYEKMQ (reference sequence). The V end was cut by 5 bases, the J end by 8 bases, with 19 bases between. This CDR3 comprises 15 residues. The CDR3 DNA is TGTGCCAGCAGCCCTCGGGAGACCACTCTCGATGAGCAGTTCTTC. Amino acids: CASSPRETTLDEQFF.

This chain uses TRBV15 with TRBJ1-2; 10 bases are shared with TRBD1. Germline trimming cut 3 bases from V and 3 bases from J; bases unmatched to any gene: 4. Germline loops: CDR1 LNHNV, CDR2 YYDKDF (reference sequence). The CDR3 length is 15 residues. This CDR3 reads CATSSDRGQHYGYTF. CDR3 DNA sequence: TGTGCCACCAGCAGTGACAGGGGGCAACACTATGGCTACACCTTC.

The rearrangement uses TRBV3-1 (or the pseudogene TRBV3-2) and TRBJ2-3, with D tentatively TRBD1 (5 bases). The CDR3 runs 16 residues. Trimming removed 4 bases at V and 1 base at J, with 15 bases between. Germline-derived CDR1 and CDR2 are LGHDT and YNNKEL (reference sequence). CDR3 region: CASSPNNLGGTDTQYF. The CDR3, as DNA: TGTGCCAGCAGCCCTAACAATTTAGGGGGCACAGATACGCAGTATTTT.

The rearrangement uses TRBV15 and TRBJ2-2; tentatively, D is TRBD2 (5 bases). The CDR3 has 15 residues. Germline V gene data show CDR1 as LNHNV and CDR2 as YYDKDF (reference sequence). V lost 0 bases to trimming and J lost 5 bases, with 10 bases between them. CDR3 DNA: TGTGCCACCAGCAGAGATTTCCCGGGGACCGGGGAGCTGTTTTTT. Its protein product is CATSRDFPGTGELFF.

The chain joins TRBV11-2 to TRBJ2-7, with TRBD2 as a possible D gene (5 bases). Trimming cost V 11 bases and J 1 base, with 6 bases left between them. The CDR3 covers 10 residues. Germline V gene sequence: CDR1 SGHAT, CDR2 FQNNGV. Here the CDR3 reads CASGSYEQYF. The CDR3 DNA sequence: TGTGCCTCGGGGTCCTACGAGCAGTACTTC.

The chain links TRBV5-1 to TRBJ2-5; 7 bases fit TRBD1. Germline CDR1 is SGHRS and CDR2 is YFSETQ. The CDR3 runs 17 residues. Losses at the gene ends were 4 bases for V and 5 bases for J; bases not matched to a gene: 17. This CDR3 reads CASSVSPPGGSEETQYF. CDR3 sequence (DNA): TGCGCCAGCAGCGTATCCCCCCCAGGGGGTTCGGAGGAGACCCAGTACTTC. The full variable domain, rest sourced from reference TRBV5-1 and TRBJ2-5, is KAGVTQTPRYLIKTRGQQVTLSCSPISGHRSVSWYQQTPGQGLQFLFEYFSETQRNKGNFPGRFSGRQFSNSRSEMNVSTLELGDSALYLCASSVSPPGGSEETQYFGPGTRLLVL.

The V call is TRBV5-1, the J call TRBJ2-5, with 11 nucleotides matching TRBD2. The CDR3 runs to 18 residues. CDR1 SGHRS and CDR2 YFSETQ come from the germline V gene. Trimming cost V 4 bases and J 0 bases; bases outside gene matches: 11. This CDR3 reads CASSPGTLAGGDQETQYF. The CDR3 DNA reads TGCGCCAGCAGCCCGGGAACCTTAGCGGGAGGGGACCAAGAGACCCAGTACTTC.

This rearrangement joins TRBV15 to TRBJ2-7; D uncertain. Trimming cost V 5 bases and J 3 bases, with 8 bases left between them. The CDR3 extends over 12 amino acids. Germline CDR1 is LNHNV and CDR2 is YYDKDF (reference sequence). CDR3: CATSLLGYEQYF. The CDR3 nucleotides read TGTGCCACCAGCTTACTTGGCTACGAGCAGTACTTC.

The gene calls are TRBV5-4 and TRBJ2-7, with 13 bases matching TRBD2. Germline CDR1 reads SGHNT; CDR2 reads YYREEE (reference sequence). The CDR3 extends over 15 amino acids. Trimming at V came to 3 bases and at J to 1 base, leaving 1 base not matched to a gene. The CDR3 loop is CASSSGLAGSYEQYF. The CDR3 nucleotides are TGTGCCAGCAGCTCGGGACTAGCGGGATCCTACGAGCAGTACTTC.

The chain combines TRBV27 with TRBJ1-2; tentatively, D is TRBD1 (5 bases). The CDR3 length is 15 residues. V shed 6 bases and J shed 4 bases, with 18 bases lying between them. Germline CDR1 reads MNHEY; CDR2 reads SMNVEV (reference sequence). CDR3 sequence: CASSPGTLTPYGYTF. In nucleotides, the CDR3 is TGTGCCAGCAGCCCTGGGACTCTCACTCCCTATGGCTACACCTTC.

The chain links TRBV24-1 to TRBJ2-7, with 11 bases lining up with TRBD2. The CDR3 runs to 14 residues. Germline trimming cut 4 bases from V and 9 bases from J; bases unmatched to any gene: 7. Germline loops: CDR1 KGHDR, CDR2 SFDVKD. The CDR3 DNA is TGTGCCACCAGTGAGGGAGGGACTAGCGGCGGGCAGTACTTC. Its translation: CATSEGGTSGGQYF.

This chain connects TRBV12-5 to TRBJ1-1; a possible D gene is TRBD1 (6 bases). V was shortened by 0 bases and J by 1 base, with 21 bases between the two germline ends. The CDR3 sequence is 19 residues long. Per the germline V gene, CDR1 is LGHNT and CDR2 is FRNRAP. The CDR3 DNA sequence: TGTGCTAGTGGTTTGGTACTTGGGGGGGGGCGCGTCCCGAACACTGAAGCTTTCTTT. It encodes CASGLVLGGGRVPNTEAFF.